This TCR beta chain was recorded in a study of T cell repertoires in cytomegalovirus infection. For the study at large: Based on public TCR beta signatures, there were indications of CMV infection and of a matching HLA type.

This CDR3 has 17 amino acids. Germline CDR1 SGHVS, CDR2 FQNEAQ. V lost 5 bases and J 0 bases, leaving 18 bases between the germline ends. TCRdb reanalysed the reads using MiXCR and keeps one entry per CDR3 protein. The profile covers about 180,000 distinct CDR3 sequences, with about 17% appearing a single time and less than 25% taken by the ten largest. The sequencing sample was made of CD8+ T cells from PBMCs. This TCR was sampled from a human donor in good health (CMV status not recorded). Some clones in this sample may be carry-over from other donors' samples. The rearrangement uses TRBV7-8 and TRBJ2-3; D gene unclear. The CDR3 here is CASSLRPLTESTDTQYF. DNA for the CDR3: TGTGCCAGCAGCCTGAGGCCTTTGACCGAAAGCACAGATACGCAGTATTTT. Full variable domain (remainder filled in from reference TRBV7-8 and TRBJ2-3): GAGVSQSPRYKVAKRGQDVALRCDPISGHVSLFWYQQALGQGPEFLTYFQNEAQLDKSGLPSDRFFAERPEGSVSTLKIQRTQQEDSAVYLCASSLRPLTESTDTQYFGPGTRLTVL.